A selection of T cell receptor beta chains follows, all from one sample in a study of shared clonotypes between healthy human individuals. The assay was immunoSEQ multiplex PCR, and TCRdb's table has in-frame clones only and misses some. The sample carries just under 95,000 clones, almost 70% recorded once. Sequenced input: memory CD8+ T cells sorted from blood. These receptors were taken from a man under 40 in good health. CDR3s leave out the opening cysteine and the closing phenylalanine or tryptophan. Size is stated for part of the rows, as once, few or many counts, or as a class when the clone is expanded.

cdr3_aa,v_call,j_call,clone_size
ASSQARGLAYNEQF,TRBV7-9,TRBJ2-1,-
ASSLEGAQY,TRBV5-1,TRBJ2-5,-
ASSSITGGLGYT,TRBV7-9,TRBJ1-2,-
ANSRGQNYGYT,TRBV6-1,TRBJ1-2,-
ASSDSGGSGDEQY,TRBV6-4,TRBJ2-7,-
ASSWSSGELF,TRBV5-6,TRBJ2-2,-
ASNKNTEAF,TRBV19,TRBJ1-1,-
ASSLRTGGTYNEQF,TRBV4-1,TRBJ2-1,-
ASRTGTYEQY,TRBV27,TRBJ2-7,once
ASTGVGNTIY,TRBV9,TRBJ1-3,-
ATSRAELAGSGANVLT,TRBV15,TRBJ2-6,-
ASRPLLLDEQF,TRBV6-1,TRBJ2-1,-
ASRRTNTEAF,TRBV27,TRBJ1-1,-
AISVGQYLNEQF,TRBV10-3,TRBJ2-1,-
ASSVGSGGREQF,TRBV9,TRBJ2-1,once
ASSSGFSYEQY,TRBV27,TRBJ2-7,-
ASSLQGGNRPQH,TRBV5-4,TRBJ1-5,-
SAVAGGTYEQY,TRBV29-1,TRBJ2-7,-
ASSLFAGEVDETQY,TRBV28,TRBJ2-5,few
SVEGTGGDQPQH,TRBV29-1,TRBJ1-5,-
ASRTGTEYEQY,TRBV28,TRBJ2-7,many
ASSPEVVWQPQH,TRBV18,TRBJ1-5,-
SASVEDRRDTYEQY,TRBV29-1,TRBJ2-7,-
ASSGLAGGPGSYNEQF,TRBV27,TRBJ2-1,few
ASSLSYRTAYNEQF,TRBV19,TRBJ2-1,few
ASTSSGTGGRYT,TRBV7-8,TRBJ1-2,-
ASSGRPGLARLEQY,TRBV6-1,TRBJ2-7,once
ASSPLAGNTDTQY,TRBV7-9,TRBJ2-3,few
ASSYNVLYGYT,TRBV6-6,TRBJ1-2,-
ASRERLAKNIQY,TRBV2,TRBJ2-4,-
ASSHGWEAF,TRBV28,TRBJ1-1,-
ASSYSKEGAGSEAF,TRBV6-6,TRBJ1-1,few
AISVSLSYEQY,TRBV10-3,TRBJ2-7,-